Each of the 23 T cell receptor beta chains below was sequenced from the same sample in a study of blood T cell repertoires in COVID-19. Sequencing was performed with immunoSEQ multiplex PCR; in TCRdb, only in-frame clones are kept and a portion is missing. The data hold 25,000 to 35,000 clones, with 88% observed a single time. The sample consisted of peripheral blood. The receptors were sampled from a man aged 55-75 years with COVID-19, enrolled during active disease.

The rearrangement uses TRBV27 and TRBJ1-4, with 11 bases fitting TRBD1. The germline CDR1 and CDR2 sequences are MNHEY and SMNVEV (reference sequence). V gave up 4 bases and J gave up 8 bases; unmatched junction bases: 15. The CDR3 totals 18 residues. Here the CDR3 DNA reads TGTGCCAGCAGTTCCCACGGGGGACAGGGGGAAGGTAGCGAAAAACTGTTTTTT. Translation gives CASSSHGGQGEGSEKLFF.

The chain employs TRBV7-8 and TRBJ2-1; D uncertain. The CDR3 is 14 amino acids. Germline V lookup: CDR1 SGHVS, CDR2 FQNEAQ. V lost 2 bases and J 6 bases, leaving 11 bases between the germline ends. CDR3 DNA sequence: TGTGCCAGCAGCTTACTGGAGCTTTCCAATGAGCAGTTCTTC. Amino acid sequence: CASSLLELSNEQFF.

The rearrangement uses TRBV4-2 and TRBJ2-1; 11 bases are shared with TRBD2. Germline loops: CDR1 LGHNA, CDR2 YNFKEQ. The length of the CDR3 is 18 residues. V shed 0 bases and J 8 bases; nucleotides not matched to a gene: 12. CDR3: CASSQESLTSGSFDEQFF. CDR3 DNA: TGTGCCAGCAGCCAAGAGTCCCTAACTAGCGGGAGTTTCGATGAGCAGTTCTTC.

This chain connects TRBV29-1 to TRBJ1-2, with D maybe TRBD1 (6 bases). Deletions cut 0 bases from V and 7 bases from J, with 18 bases between. The germline V gene encodes CDR1 SQVTM and CDR2 ANQGSEA. CDR3 length: 15 residues. The CDR3 sequence: CSVEDLWTAEGGYTF. The CDR3 DNA is TGCAGCGTTGAAGATCTGTGGACAGCAGAGGGTGGCTACACCTTC.

The chain uses TRBV24-1 and TRBJ2-1; D may be TRBD1 (6 bases). CDR1 is KGHDR, CDR2 SFDVKD, per germline. This CDR3 comprises 13 residues. V dropped 7 bases and J dropped 7 bases, with 13 bases sitting between them. This CDR3 is CATRGGRVNEQFF. Written as DNA, the CDR3 is TGTGCCACCAGAGGGGGAAGGGTGAATGAGCAGTTCTTC.

The J gene is TRBJ1-4, the V gene TRBV7-2; tentatively, D is TRBD1 (5 bases). This CDR3 comprises 15 residues. Trimming took 4 bases from V and 3 from J, leaving 12 bases between them. Germline V gives CDR1 SGHTA, CDR2 FQGNSA. The CDR3 region is CASSSRVSANEKLFF. The DNA for the CDR3 is TGTGCCAGCAGCTCCAGGGTTTCGGCTAATGAAAAACTGTTTTTT.

This chain joins TRBV28 and TRBJ1-6, with 7 bases identical to TRBD1. CDR3 length: 13 residues. Trimming cost V 6 bases and J 10 bases; bases outside gene matches: 6. Germline V gives CDR1 MDHEN, CDR2 SYDVKM. DNA of the CDR3: TGTGCCAGCAGAATGGACAGGCTCTCACCCCTCCACTTT. It encodes CASRMDRLSPLHF.

V usage is TRBV6-4 and J usage is TRBJ2-3, with 9 bases matching TRBD1. Germline V lookup: CDR1 MRHNA, CDR2 SNTAGT. CDR3 length equals 14 residues. J lost 1 base, V lost 4 bases, and 0 bases had no gene match. This CDR3 is CASSGTGGTDTQYF. The CDR3 nucleotides are TGTGCCAGCAGTGGGACAGGGGGCACAGATACGCAGTATTTT.

This rearrangement joins TRBV5-1 to TRBJ2-5, with D possibly matching TRBD2 (6 bases). Germline V CDR1 and CDR2: SGHRS, YFSETQ. The CDR3 is 14 residues long. Trimming pared 7 bases from V and 0 bases from J, leaving 13 bases between. In DNA form, the CDR3 reads TGCGCCAGCTCCTGGAGCGGGTACCAAGAGACCCAGTACTTC. Translation gives CASSWSGYQETQYF.

This clone was found once. V usage is TRBV5-1 and J usage is TRBJ1-2; 7 bases align to TRBD1. Per the germline V gene, CDR1 is SGHRS and CDR2 is YFSETQ. V shed 4 bases, J shed 6 bases, and the junction held 6 bases outside the gene matches. The CDR3 is 13 residues long. CDR3 loop: CASSPIGQDGYTF. The DNA for the CDR3 is TGCGCCAGCAGCCCGATAGGACAGGATGGCTACACCTTC.

The chain couples TRBV29-1 to TRBJ2-5; D is perhaps TRBD1 (5 bases). Germline CDR1 SQVTM, CDR2 ANQGSEA. Deletions cut 3 bases from V and 1 base from J, with 9 bases between. The CDR3 has 13 residues. CDR3 coding DNA: TGCAGCGTTGATGGGGCAGTCCAAGAGACCCAGTACTTC. Its protein is CSVDGAVQETQYF.

The gene calls are TRBV7-8 and TRBJ2-5; tentative D call: TRBD2 (6 bases). The CDR3 has 13 amino acids. Per germline, CDR1 SGHVS and CDR2 FQNEAQ. Trimming cost V 0 bases and J 4 bases, with 6 bases left between them. The CDR3 DNA sequence: TGTGCCAGCAGCTTAGCGGGGGGAGAGACCCAGTACTTC. Protein: CASSLAGGETQYF.

The V call is TRBV24-1, the J call TRBJ2-7; TRBD1 is a possible D gene (5 bases). Germline lookup yields CDR1 KGHDR and CDR2 SFDVKD. Trimming shortened V by 11 bases and J by 2 bases, and 9 bases separated the two germline ends. The CDR3 length is 11 residues. The DNA for the CDR3 is TGTGCCAAAGACAGAGCCTACGAGCAGTACTTC. It specifies CAKDRAYEQYF.

The gene calls are TRBV7-9 and TRBJ1-1, with 7 bases lining up with TRBD1. This CDR3 comprises 14 residues. The germline V gene has CDR1 SEHNR and CDR2 FQNEAQ (reference sequence). The junction had 2 bases not matched to a gene; V was cut back by 3 bases and J by 1 base. CDR3 nucleotide sequence: TGTGCCAGCAGCTTGACAGGGACGAACACTGAAGCTTTCTTT. Its translation is CASSLTGTNTEAFF.

This sequence joins TRBV5-6 and TRBJ1-5; TRBD1 might be the D (5 bases). This CDR3 has 16 residues. The germline V and J ends were trimmed by 6 bases and 0 bases, with 16 bases remaining between them. Germline CDR1 and CDR2: SGHDT and YYEEEE. The CDR3 nucleotides are TGTGCCAGCAACTTCGGGGGAGTCTATAGCAATCAGCCCCAGCATTTT. Translation gives CASNFGGVYSNQPQHF.

The rearrangement links TRBV9 to TRBJ1-1; no reliable D call. The CDR3 length is 16 residues. Germline CDR1 SGDLS, CDR2 YYNGEE. Trimming removed 2 bases at V and 0 bases at J, with 14 bases between. The CDR3 DNA reads TGTGCCAGCAGCGTCGAGGGCGATTTTTTGAACACTGAAGCTTTCTTT. It is translated as CASSVEGDFLNTEAFF.

The chain combines TRBV30 with TRBJ1-6; TRBD1 matches at 10 bases. Trimming took 3 bases from V and 6 from J; bases not matched to a gene: 2. CDR3 length: 14 amino acids. Germline V gene sequence: CDR1 GTSNPN, CDR2 SVGIG (reference sequence). The CDR3 sequence is CAWRGDRGNSPLHF. The CDR3, as DNA: TGTGCCTGGAGAGGGGACAGGGGTAATTCACCCCTCCACTTT.

V is TRBV4-1 and J is TRBJ1-4; 10 nucleotides match TRBD1. The CDR3 spans 15 residues. The V gene end was trimmed by 6 bases and the J gene end by 8 bases; junction bases not matched to a gene: 9. Germline CDR1 reads MGHRA; CDR2 reads YSYEKL. Written as DNA, the CDR3 is TGCGCCAGCAGGATCTTAGGGACAGGGGTCGAAAAACTGTTTTTT. This codes for CASRILGTGVEKLFF.

This clone ranks as medium-sized. The chain recombines TRBV14 with TRBJ2-5, with 7 bases identical to TRBD2. With V trimmed by 6 bases and J by 5 bases, 15 bases remained unmatched. The germline CDR1 and CDR2 sequences are SGHDN and FVKESK. The CDR3 has 16 amino acids. The CDR3: CASSLFSGTTAETQYF. The CDR3 nucleotides read TGTGCCAGCAGTCTTTTTTCCGGGACTACAGCGGAGACCCAGTACTTC.

This chain links TRBV5-1 with TRBJ2-5; TRBD2 matches at 10 bases. The CDR3 runs to 15 residues. CDR1 is SGHRS and CDR2 is YFSETQ in the germline V gene. Trimming removed 4 bases from V and 5 bases from J; junction bases left unmatched: 8. The CDR3 region has the DNA TGCGCCAGCAGCCAAACTAGCGGGGAGGGGGAGACCCAGTACTTC. Its protein product is CASSQTSGEGETQYF.

The chain links TRBV5-1 to TRBJ2-1; D remains ambiguous. The CDR3 consists of 13 residues. Trimming removed 0 bases from V and 6 bases from J, with 7 bases in between. Germline CDR1 and CDR2: SGHRS and YFSETQ. DNA of the CDR3: TGCGCCAGCAGCTTGGTATCCCTCAATGAGCAGTTCTTC. Amino acids: CASSLVSLNEQFF.

The V gene is TRBV2, the J gene TRBJ1-1, with a tentative D call TRBD1 (5 bases). The CDR3 has 14 amino acids. Looked up from germline, CDR1 is SNHLY and CDR2 is FYNNEI. V was shortened by 0 bases and J by 7 bases, with 12 bases between the two germline ends. For the CDR3, the DNA is TGTGCCAGCAGTGAAGCAGGGGAAGGGTATGAAGCTTTCTTT. It is translated as CASSEAGEGYEAFF.

V is TRBV29-1 and J is TRBJ1-4; tentatively, D is TRBD1 (6 bases). CDR1 and CDR2 from the germline V gene are SQVTM and ANQGSEA. CDR3 length: 12 amino acids. Trimming stripped 4 bases from V and 8 bases from J, with 11 bases between. The CDR3 DNA is TGCAGCGTTGGTGACAGGATCGAAAAACTGTTTTTT. Translating it yields CSVGDRIEKLFF.